This passage covers 12 T cell receptor beta chains from one sample sequenced in a study of T cell responses to AZD1222 COVID-19 vaccine. The assay was immunoSEQ multiplex PCR, and TCRdb's table has in-frame clones only and misses some. The data contain about 200,000 clones, about 93% of them singletons. The starting material was peripheral blood, obtained 28 days after the second AZD1222 dose. The receptors shown here come from an adult who received the AZD1222 COVID-19 vaccine.

The chain carries TRBV18 and TRBJ1-1; 10 bases align to TRBD1. Germline V gene lookup returns CDR1 KGHSH and CDR2 LQKENI. The trim removed 6 bases at V and 5 bases at J, leaving 15 bases unmatched. This CDR3 comprises 17 residues. CDR3 coding DNA: TGTGCCAGCTCTCCTTCGGGGACAGGGGTAAGGGAGACTGAAGCTTTCTTT. This gives the protein CASSPSGTGVRETEAFF.

The CDR3 DNA follows: TGTGCCAGCAGCCCACTACTAAGCGGGGAGCTGTTTTTT. Translating it yields CASSPLLSGELFF. V and J are TRBV9 and TRBJ2-2; D uncertain. Trimming removed 4 bases at V and 7 bases at J, with 11 bases between. The CDR3 runs 13 residues. Germline V gives CDR1 SGDLS, CDR2 YYNGEE.

In its sample, this clone was seen once. CDR3 DNA sequence: TGCGCCAGCAGCTTGGTCACGGGCCAAGGGGAGCATGGCTACACCTTC. Translation gives CASSLVTGQGEHGYTF. The chain couples TRBV5-1 to TRBJ1-2, with D tentatively TRBD1 (5 bases). The CDR3 contains 16 residues. Trimming pared 0 bases from V and 6 bases from J, leaving 18 bases between. Germline values: CDR1 SGHRS, CDR2 YFSETQ.

The V call is TRBV10-3, the J call TRBJ2-5; no clear D gene. With 0 bases removed from V and 1 base from J, the gap between germline ends came to 12 bases. The CDR3 length is 16 residues. The germline V gene has CDR1 ENHRY and CDR2 SYGVKD. For the CDR3, the DNA is TGTGCCATCAGTGAGTCTAGCAGTCCTATCCAAGAGACCCAGTACTTC. It encodes CAISESSSPIQETQYF.

This clone was picked up one time. The chain links TRBV4-3 to TRBJ1-2; D call uncertain. The CDR3 has 13 residues. Trimming removed 0 bases from V and 1 base from J, with 3 bases in between. CDR1 and CDR2 from the germline V gene are LGHNA and YSLEER. Written as DNA, the CDR3 is TGCGCCAGCAGCCAAGAGGGTAACTATGGCTACACCTTC. Its protein product is CASSQEGNYGYTF.

The rearrangement links TRBV27 to TRBJ1-2; unclear D gene. CDR3 length equals 14 residues. V dropped 4 bases and J dropped 1 base, with 10 bases sitting between them. The germline V gene has CDR1 MNHEY and CDR2 SMNVEV (reference sequence). CDR3 sequence: CASSSTTFNYGYTF. The CDR3 DNA reads as TGTGCCAGCAGTTCCACTACCTTTAACTATGGCTACACCTTC.

A few counts support this clone. The chain uses TRBV11-2 and TRBJ2-1, with D possibly being TRBD1 or TRBD2 (5 bases each). With 1 base removed from V and 11 bases from J, the gap between germline ends came to 21 bases. The CDR3 has 16 amino acids. Germline CDR1 reads SGHAT; CDR2 reads FQNNGV. The CDR3 here is CASSLGLRDGVWQQFF. CDR3 coding DNA: TGTGCCAGCAGCTTAGGGTTGAGGGACGGAGTTTGGCAGCAGTTCTTC. The full variable domain, in which reference TRBV11-2 and TRBJ2-1 provide the parts outside the CDR3, is EAGVAQSPRYKIIEKRQSVAFWCNPISGHATLYWYQQILGQGPKLLIQFQNNGVVDDSQLPKDRFSAERLKGVDSTLKIQPAKLEDSAVYLCASSLGLRDGVWQQFFGPGTRLTVL.

This rearrangement joins TRBV20-1 to TRBJ1-6, with TRBD1 identical over 10 bases. V trimming: 3 bases; J trimming: 7 bases; junction bases outside the gene matches: 3. The CDR3 is 14 amino acids. The germline gives CDR1 DFQATT, CDR2 SNEGSKA (reference sequence). This CDR3 reads CSASRDRGNSPLHF. The DNA of the CDR3 is TGCAGTGCTAGTCGGGACAGGGGCAATTCACCCCTCCACTTT.

The V and J genes are TRBV18 and TRBJ1-5, with 7 nucleotides matching TRBD1. V gave up 6 bases and J gave up 2 bases; unmatched junction bases: 10. CDR1 KGHSH and CDR2 LQKENI come from the germline V gene. This CDR3 region has 16 residues. CDR3 coding DNA: TGTGCCAGCTCGGAACGACAGGGTAGGGGCAATCAGCCCCAGCATTTT. This translates into CASSERQGRGNQPQHF.

CDR3 in DNA: TGTGCCAGCAGCTACCTTGGCCTGGGTTCCTACAATGAGCAGTTCTTC. Amino acid sequence: CASSYLGLGSYNEQFF. This chain links TRBV7-9 with TRBJ2-1; D remains unclear. The CDR3 length is 16 residues. In germline, CDR1 is SEHNR, CDR2 FQNEAQ (reference sequence). Trimming left V 4 bases short and J 1 base short, with 14 bases between.

The chain combines TRBV4-2 with TRBJ2-3; D gene ambiguous. CDR1 and CDR2 (germline): LGHNA, YNFKEQ. V lost 0 bases and J 2 bases, leaving 6 bases between the germline ends. This CDR3 region has 14 residues. CDR3 coding DNA: TGTGCCAGCAGCCAAGATACTGCCACAGATACGCAGTATTTT. Amino acid sequence: CASSQDTATDTQYF.

The gene calls are TRBV19 and TRBJ2-3, with TRBD2 identical over 8 bases. V lost 4 bases, J lost 5 bases, and 11 bases stayed unmatched. Germline V lookup: CDR1 LNHDA, CDR2 SQIVND (reference sequence). This CDR3 contains 16 residues. The chain's CDR3 is CASSTSRAGGLDTQYF. CDR3 DNA: TGTGCCAGTAGTACCTCTCGGGCGGGGGGTCTAGATACGCAGTATTTT.